Below are 20 T cell receptor beta chains sequenced from a single sample in a study of tumor T cells in aggressive B-cell lymphoma. Clones were sequenced by immunoSEQ multiplex PCR, and TCRdb holds only the in-frame ones, with some missing. The repertoire holds 6,000 or so clones, with 82% as singletons. Sequencing used tumor tissue. These TCRs come from an adult with diffuse large B cell lymphoma.

This clone was detected only a few times. V is TRBV28 and J is TRBJ2-3, with D uncertain. Trimming took off 10 bases at V and 1 base at J, with 24 bases between the two ends. The V gene's germline CDR1 is MDHEN and CDR2 SYDVKM. The CDR3 extends over 17 amino acids. Here the CDR3 reads CATLSLSVPQRTDTQYF. CDR3 in DNA: TGTGCCACCCTCTCTTTGAGCGTGCCCCAACGCACAGATACGCAGTATTTT.

This chain links TRBV5-1 with TRBJ2-3; TRBD2 agrees at 10 bases. This CDR3 spans 14 amino acids. Germline V gene lookup returns CDR1 SGHRS and CDR2 YFSETQ. V shed 8 bases and J 5 bases; nucleotides not matched to a gene: 8. CDR3 loop: CASSLAGGVDTQYF. CDR3 DNA: TGCGCCAGTTCCTTAGCGGGAGGAGTAGATACGCAGTATTTT.

V usage is TRBV5-1 and J usage is TRBJ1-1; unclear D gene. V was cut by 0 bases and J by 1 base, with 10 bases left in between. Per the germline V gene, CDR1 is SGHRS and CDR2 is YFSETQ. This CDR3 is 15 amino acids long. The CDR3 DNA sequence: TGCGCCAGCAGCTTGGCTGGAGATCCGAACACTGAAGCTTTCTTT. Translation: CASSLAGDPNTEAFF. Variable domain in full (rest from reference TRBV5-1 and TRBJ1-1): KAGVTQTPRYLIKTRGQQVTLSCSPISGHRSVSWYQQTPGQGLQFLFEYFSETQRNKGNFPGRFSGRQFSNSRSEMNVSTLELGDSALYLCASSLAGDPNTEAFFGQGTRLTVV.

The gene calls are TRBV5-1 and TRBJ2-1; TRBD2 aligns across 8 bases. The CDR3 sequence is 13 residues long. Trimming took 0 bases from V and 10 from J; bases not matched to a gene: 3. The germline V gene encodes CDR1 SGHRS and CDR2 YFSETQ. CDR3 nucleotides: TGCGCCAGCAGCTTGGATAGCGGGAAGGAGCAGTTCTTC. This encodes CASSLDSGKEQFF. Supplemented by reference TRBV5-1 and TRBJ2-1, the full variable domain reads KAGVTQTPRYLIKTRGQQVTLSCSPISGHRSVSWYQQTPGQGLQFLFEYFSETQRNKGNFPGRFSGRQFSNSRSEMNVSTLELGDSALYLCASSLDSGKEQFFGPGTRLTVL.

The table lists this clone with a few counts. The chain recombines TRBV10-3 with TRBJ1-3, with TRBD1 matching 7 bases. The CDR3 is made up of 15 amino acids. J was trimmed by 2 bases and V by 7 bases; bases with no gene match: 8. Germline CDR1 is ENHRY and CDR2 is SYGVKD. CDR3 nucleotides: TGTGCCATCATCAAGGGACAGTCCCCTGGAAACACCATATATTTT. It yields the protein CAIIKGQSPGNTIYF.

This chain uses TRBV2 with TRBJ1-2; TRBD1 might be the D (6 bases). The CDR3 totals 15 residues. With 5 bases removed from V and 2 bases from J, the gap between germline ends came to 15 bases. CDR1 SNHLY and CDR2 FYNNEI come from the germline V gene. The CDR3 DNA reads as TGTGCCAGCAGTAAAGGACAGTCCCACAACTATGGCTACACCTTC. It encodes CASSKGQSHNYGYTF. Full variable domain (outside the CDR3, taken from reference TRBV2 and TRBJ1-2): EPEVTQTPSHQVTQMGQEVILRCVPISNHLYFYWYRQILGQKVEFLVSFYNNEISEKSEIFDDQFSVERPDGSNFTLKIRSTKLEDSAMYFCASSKGQSHNYGYTFGSGTRLTVV.

V gene TRBV11-2 combines with J gene TRBJ1-4; the match to TRBD1 covers 8 bases. This CDR3 spans 15 amino acids. J was trimmed by 5 bases and V by 5 bases; bases with no gene match: 7. Per germline, CDR1 SGHAT and CDR2 FQNNGV. CDR3 coding DNA: TGTGCCAGCAGCCCCTACAGGGGGGGAAATGAAAAACTGTTTTTT. Translated, it gives CASSPYRGGNEKLFF.

This chain joins TRBV7-3 and TRBJ2-5; 8 bases agree with TRBD2. Germline CDR1 and CDR2: SGHTA and FQGTGA. V trimming: 5 bases; J trimming: 3 bases; junction bases outside the gene matches: 2. CDR3 length equals 13 residues. This CDR3 is CASSISGKETQYF. The CDR3 nucleotides are TGTGCCAGCAGCATTAGCGGGAAAGAGACCCAGTACTTC.

This rearrangement joins TRBV20-1 to TRBJ2-7; no reliable D call. The germline V gene encodes CDR1 DFQATT and CDR2 SNEGSKA (reference sequence). Trimming removed 0 bases from V and 5 bases from J, with 2 bases in between. This CDR3 region has 10 residues. DNA of the CDR3: TGCAGTGCTAGAGACAACGAGCAGTACTTC. This encodes CSARDNEQYF.

V and J are TRBV2 and TRBJ2-2; TRBD1 matches 7 bases. CDR3 size: 15 residues. CDR1 and CDR2 from the germline V gene are SNHLY and FYNNEI. Trimming took 6 bases from V and 4 from J; bases not matched to a gene: 8. CDR3 sequence (DNA): TGTGCCAGCAGGGGGACAGATCTTTTCACCGGGGAGCTGTTTTTT. Translation: CASRGTDLFTGELFF.

V gene TRBV9 combines with J gene TRBJ1-2, with TRBD1 identical over 9 bases. The germline CDR1 and CDR2 sequences are SGDLS and YYNGEE. The CDR3 sequence is 15 residues long. Unmatched junction bases numbered 6, after V lost 1 base and J lost 5 bases. CDR3 sequence: CASSVSGTGSYGYTF. For the CDR3, the DNA is TGTGCCAGCAGCGTATCCGGGACAGGGAGTTATGGCTACACCTTC.

Turning to this clone: Other DNA sequences in this specimen translate into the identical CDR3. The genes are TRBV5-1 and TRBJ1-3, with no clear D. Trimming removed 4 bases from V and 0 bases from J, with 11 bases in between. In germline, CDR1 is SGHRS, CDR2 YFSETQ. The CDR3 runs 15 residues. CDR3 loop: CASSRDTASGNTIYF. The CDR3, as DNA: TGCGCCAGCAGCCGAGACACCGCCTCTGGAAACACCATATATTTT. Looking up the rest from reference TRBV5-1 and TRBJ1-3 gives the full variable domain: KAGVTQTPRYLIKTRGQQVTLSCSPISGHRSVSWYQQTPGQGLQFLFEYFSETQRNKGNFPGRFSGRQFSNSRSEMNVSTLELGDSALYLCASSRDTASGNTIYFGEGSWLTVV.

The chain combines TRBV6-5 with TRBJ1-4; 8 bases are shared with TRBD1. This CDR3 is 16 amino acids long. Germline V lookup: CDR1 MNHEY, CDR2 SVGAGI. The ends lost 0 bases at V and 8 bases at J; junction bases unmatched: 8. Written as DNA, the CDR3 is TGTGCCAGCAGTTACTCGAGGGCAGGGGGCCAGGAAAAACTGTTTTTT. Translation gives CASSYSRAGGQEKLFF.

The gene calls are TRBV11-2 and TRBJ2-2; tentative D call: TRBD1 (6 bases). Trimming left V 2 bases short and J 4 bases short, with 23 bases between. CDR3 length equals 19 residues. In germline, CDR1 is SGHAT, CDR2 FQNNGV. The CDR3 DNA reads TGTGCCAGCAGCTTAATACCCCTAATAGGGGGAGCAGTCACCGGGGAGCTGTTTTTT. Translation gives CASSLIPLIGGAVTGELFF.

This clone was seen a single time. The V gene is TRBV5-1, the J gene TRBJ2-7; TRBD2 aligns across 8 bases. This CDR3 comprises 14 residues. Unmatched junction bases numbered 4, after V lost 2 bases and J lost 3 bases. Germline CDR1 is SGHRS and CDR2 is YFSETQ. The CDR3 loop reads CASSFRGGGYEQYF. CDR3 bases: TGCGCCAGCAGCTTCCGGGGGGGAGGCTACGAGCAGTACTTC.

The V gene is TRBV6-1, the J gene TRBJ1-1; 7 nucleotides match TRBD1. CDR3 length: 11 amino acids. Losses at the gene ends were 8 bases for V and 11 bases for J; bases not matched to a gene: 8. The germline gives CDR1 MNHNS, CDR2 SASEGT. CDR3 coding DNA: TGTGCCAGCGGCCCAGGGGGTACGGCTTTCTTT. Translated: CASGPGGTAFF.

The chain links TRBV28 to TRBJ1-1, with a tentative D call TRBD1 (5 bases). This CDR3 region has 14 residues. The V and J ends lost 5 bases and 4 bases respectively, with 14 bases between them. The germline gives CDR1 MDHEN, CDR2 SYDVKM. DNA of the CDR3: TGTGCCAGCAGTAGACCCAGGGAGGGCACTGAAGCTTTCTTT. Translated, it gives CASSRPREGTEAFF.

The chain combines TRBV10-3 with TRBJ2-5; 7 nucleotides line up with TRBD1. The CDR3 length is 12 residues. The J segment lost 2 bases and the V segment lost 6 bases, leaving 0 bases of the junction unmatched. The germline CDR1 and CDR2 sequences are ENHRY and SYGVKD. The CDR3 DNA is TGTGCCATCAGGGGACAGCAAGAGACCCAGTACTTC. Protein sequence: CAIRGQQETQYF.

The rearrangement joins TRBV5-1 to TRBJ2-2, with 10 positions matching TRBD2. The CDR3 totals 17 residues. V was clipped by 4 bases and J by 0 bases; unmatched bases: 6. Germline V gene sequence: CDR1 SGHRS, CDR2 YFSETQ. The CDR3 bases are TGCGCCAGCAGCCCCCAACTAGCGGGGACGAACACCGGGGAGCTGTTTTTT. Translated: CASSPQLAGTNTGELFF.

The chain carries TRBV9 and TRBJ1-1, with D maybe TRBD1 (6 bases). CDR3 size: 16 residues. Deletions cut 3 bases from V and 3 bases from J, with 18 bases between. Germline lookup yields CDR1 SGDLS and CDR2 YYNGEE. The CDR3 coding sequence is TGTGCCAGCAGCGACCCGTTCACCCCAGGGGACACTGAAGCTTTCTTT. Its protein product is CASSDPFTPGDTEAFF.